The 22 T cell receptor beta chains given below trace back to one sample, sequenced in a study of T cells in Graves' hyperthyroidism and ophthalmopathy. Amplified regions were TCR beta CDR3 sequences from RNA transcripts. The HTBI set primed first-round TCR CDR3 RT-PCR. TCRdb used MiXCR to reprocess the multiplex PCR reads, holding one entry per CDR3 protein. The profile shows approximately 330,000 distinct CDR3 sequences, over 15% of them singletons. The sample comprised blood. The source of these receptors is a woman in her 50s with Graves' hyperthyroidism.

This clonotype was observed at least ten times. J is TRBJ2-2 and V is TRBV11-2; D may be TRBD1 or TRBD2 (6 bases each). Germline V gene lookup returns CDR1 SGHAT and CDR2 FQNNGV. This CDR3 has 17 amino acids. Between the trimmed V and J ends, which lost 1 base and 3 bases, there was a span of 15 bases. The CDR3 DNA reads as TGTGCCAGCAGCTTAGGACCATTCGGGGGCGACACCGGGGAGCTGTTTTTT. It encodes CASSLGPFGGDTGELFF.

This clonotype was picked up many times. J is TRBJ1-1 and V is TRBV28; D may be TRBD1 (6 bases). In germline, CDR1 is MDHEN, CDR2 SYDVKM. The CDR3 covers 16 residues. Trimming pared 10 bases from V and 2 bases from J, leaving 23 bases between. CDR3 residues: CATYPSGGHSNTEAFF. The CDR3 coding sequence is TGTGCCACCTACCCATCCGGGGGACACTCAAACACTGAAGCTTTCTTT.

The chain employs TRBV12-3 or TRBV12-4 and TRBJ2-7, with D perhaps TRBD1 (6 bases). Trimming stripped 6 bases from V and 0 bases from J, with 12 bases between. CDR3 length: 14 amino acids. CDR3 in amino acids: CASSKGDNSYEQYF. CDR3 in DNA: TGTGCCAGCAGCAAGGGGGACAACTCCTACGAGCAGTACTTC.

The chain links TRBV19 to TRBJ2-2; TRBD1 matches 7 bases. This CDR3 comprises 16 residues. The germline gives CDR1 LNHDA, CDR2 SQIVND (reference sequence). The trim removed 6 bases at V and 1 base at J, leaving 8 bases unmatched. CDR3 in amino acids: CASSDRTGMNTGELFF. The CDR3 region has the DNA TGTGCCAGTAGCGACCGGACAGGCATGAACACCGGGGAGCTGTTTTTT. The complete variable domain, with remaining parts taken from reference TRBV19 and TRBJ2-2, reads DGGITQSPKYLFRKEGQNVTLSCEQNLNHDAMYWYRQDPGQGLRLIYYSQIVNDFQKGDIAEGYSVSREKKESFPLTVTSAQKNPTAFYLCASSDRTGMNTGELFFGEGSRLTVL.

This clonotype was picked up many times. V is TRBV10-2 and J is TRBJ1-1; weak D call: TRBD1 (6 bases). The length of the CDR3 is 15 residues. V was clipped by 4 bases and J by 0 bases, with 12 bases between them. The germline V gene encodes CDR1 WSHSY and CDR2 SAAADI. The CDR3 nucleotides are TGCGCCAGCAGTGGTTTTACAGGGATGAACACTGAAGCTTTCTTT. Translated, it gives CASSGFTGMNTEAFF.

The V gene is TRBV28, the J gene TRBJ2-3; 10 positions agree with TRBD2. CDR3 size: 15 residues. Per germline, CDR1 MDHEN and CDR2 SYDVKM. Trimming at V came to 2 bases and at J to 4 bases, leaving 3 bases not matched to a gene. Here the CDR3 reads CASSLLAGVPDTQYF. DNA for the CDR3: TGTGCCAGCAGTTTACTAGCGGGAGTCCCAGATACGCAGTATTTT. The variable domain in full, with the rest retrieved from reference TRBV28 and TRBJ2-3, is DVKVTQSSRYLVKRTGEKVFLECVQDMDHENMFWYRQDPGLGLRLIYFSYDVKMKEKGDIPEGYSVSREKKERFSLILESASTNQTSMYLCASSLLAGVPDTQYFGPGTRLTVL.

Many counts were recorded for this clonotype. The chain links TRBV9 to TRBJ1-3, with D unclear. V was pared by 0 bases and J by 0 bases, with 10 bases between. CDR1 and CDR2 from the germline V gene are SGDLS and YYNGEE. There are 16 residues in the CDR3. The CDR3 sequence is CASSVGVGSSGNTIYF. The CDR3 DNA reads TGTGCCAGCAGCGTAGGCGTAGGATCCTCTGGAAACACCATATATTTT.

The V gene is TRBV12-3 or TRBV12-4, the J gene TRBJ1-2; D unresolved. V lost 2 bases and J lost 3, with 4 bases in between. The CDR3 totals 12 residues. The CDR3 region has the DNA TGTGCCAGCAGTTTACAGGACTATGGCTACACCTTC. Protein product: CASSLQDYGYTF.

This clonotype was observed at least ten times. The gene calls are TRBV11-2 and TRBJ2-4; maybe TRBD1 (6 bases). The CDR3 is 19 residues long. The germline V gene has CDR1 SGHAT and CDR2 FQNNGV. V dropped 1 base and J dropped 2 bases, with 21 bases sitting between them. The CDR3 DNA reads TGTGCCAGCAGCTTAGGTTCCATGGTACAGGGATGGACCAAAAACATTCAGTACTTC. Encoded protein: CASSLGSMVQGWTKNIQYF.

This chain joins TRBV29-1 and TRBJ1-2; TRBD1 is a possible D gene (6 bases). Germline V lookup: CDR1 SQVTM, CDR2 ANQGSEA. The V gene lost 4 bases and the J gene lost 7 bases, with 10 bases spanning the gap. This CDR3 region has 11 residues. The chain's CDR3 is CSVGVGAGYTF. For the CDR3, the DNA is TGCAGCGTTGGGGTGGGGGCTGGCTACACCTTC.

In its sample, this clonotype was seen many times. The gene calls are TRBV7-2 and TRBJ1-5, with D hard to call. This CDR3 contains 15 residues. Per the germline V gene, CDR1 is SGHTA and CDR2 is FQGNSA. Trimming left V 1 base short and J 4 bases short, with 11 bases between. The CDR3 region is CASSLVPGGNQPQHF. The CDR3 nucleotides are TGTGCCAGCAGCTTAGTGCCAGGTGGAAATCAGCCCCAGCATTTT.

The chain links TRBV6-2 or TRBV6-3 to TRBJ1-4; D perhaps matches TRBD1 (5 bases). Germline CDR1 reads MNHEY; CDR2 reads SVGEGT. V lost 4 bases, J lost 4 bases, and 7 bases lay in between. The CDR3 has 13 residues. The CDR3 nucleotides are TGTGCCAGCAGTTTCGACAGTAATGAAAAACTGTTTTTT. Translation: CASSFDSNEKLFF.

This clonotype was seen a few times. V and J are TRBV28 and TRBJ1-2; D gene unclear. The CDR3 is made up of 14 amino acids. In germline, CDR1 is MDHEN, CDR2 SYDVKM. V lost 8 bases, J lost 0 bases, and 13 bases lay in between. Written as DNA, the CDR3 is TGTGCCAGCGTAACGTGGGGTACTAACTATGGCTACACCTTC. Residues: CASVTWGTNYGYTF.

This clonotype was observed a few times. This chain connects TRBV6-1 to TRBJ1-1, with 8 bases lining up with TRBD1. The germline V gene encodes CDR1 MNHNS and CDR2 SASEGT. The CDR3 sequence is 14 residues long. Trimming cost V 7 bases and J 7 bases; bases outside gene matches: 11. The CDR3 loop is CASTGTGPFREAFF. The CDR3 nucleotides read TGTGCCAGCACCGGGACAGGACCTTTCCGTGAAGCTTTCTTT.

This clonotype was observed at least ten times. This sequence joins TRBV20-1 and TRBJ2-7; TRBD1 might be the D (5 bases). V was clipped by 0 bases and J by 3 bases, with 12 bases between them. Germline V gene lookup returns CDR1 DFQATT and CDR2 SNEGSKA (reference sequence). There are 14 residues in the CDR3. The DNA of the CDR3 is TGCAGTGCTAGAGATCCGCGACAGAGCTACGAGCAGTACTTC. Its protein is CSARDPRQSYEQYF.

The CDR3 DNA reads as TGCGCCAGCAGCCCCCGGGACAGGGGTTCGGGATTGAACACTGAAGCTTTCTTT. Translated: CASSPRDRGSGLNTEAFF. V is TRBV4-1 and J is TRBJ1-1; 10 bases agree with TRBD1. Germline CDR1 reads MGHRA; CDR2 reads YSYEKL. The trim removed 4 bases at V and 0 bases at J, leaving 11 bases unmatched. The CDR3 length is 18 residues.

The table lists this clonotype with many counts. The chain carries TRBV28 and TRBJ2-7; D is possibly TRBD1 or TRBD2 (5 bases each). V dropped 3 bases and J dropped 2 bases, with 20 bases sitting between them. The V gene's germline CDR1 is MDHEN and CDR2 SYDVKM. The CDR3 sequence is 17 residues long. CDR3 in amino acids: CASSLAPQGAWPYEQYF. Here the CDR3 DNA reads TGTGCCAGCAGTTTGGCCCCCCAGGGAGCTTGGCCCTACGAGCAGTACTTC.

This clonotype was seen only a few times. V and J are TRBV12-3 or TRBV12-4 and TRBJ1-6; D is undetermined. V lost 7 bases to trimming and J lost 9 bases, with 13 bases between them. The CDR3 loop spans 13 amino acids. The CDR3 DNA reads TGTGCCAGCACTCGCAACCCCACTTCACCCCTCCACTTT. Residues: CASTRNPTSPLHF.

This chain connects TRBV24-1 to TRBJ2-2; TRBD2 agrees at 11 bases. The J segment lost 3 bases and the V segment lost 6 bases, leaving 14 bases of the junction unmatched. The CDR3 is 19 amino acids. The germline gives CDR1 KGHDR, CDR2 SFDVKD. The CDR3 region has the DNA TGTGCCACCAGTAGGGGGCGACTAGCGGGATCTTCGGACACCGGGGAGCTGTTTTTT. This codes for CATSRGRLAGSSDTGELFF.

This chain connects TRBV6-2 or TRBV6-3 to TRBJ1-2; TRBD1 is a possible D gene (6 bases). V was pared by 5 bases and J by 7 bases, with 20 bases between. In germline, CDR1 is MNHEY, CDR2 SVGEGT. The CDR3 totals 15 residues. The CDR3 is CASSVAGGRVGGYTF. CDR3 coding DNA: TGTGCCAGCAGTGTCGCCGGGGGGCGAGTCGGTGGCTACACCTTC.

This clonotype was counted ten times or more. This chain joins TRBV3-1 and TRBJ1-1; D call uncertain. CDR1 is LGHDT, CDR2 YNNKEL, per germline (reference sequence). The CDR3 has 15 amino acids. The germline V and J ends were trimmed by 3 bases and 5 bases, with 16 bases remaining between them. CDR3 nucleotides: TGTGCCAGCAGCCAGGAAGGGCTCACGGGGACTGAAGCTTTCTTT. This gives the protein CASSQEGLTGTEAFF.

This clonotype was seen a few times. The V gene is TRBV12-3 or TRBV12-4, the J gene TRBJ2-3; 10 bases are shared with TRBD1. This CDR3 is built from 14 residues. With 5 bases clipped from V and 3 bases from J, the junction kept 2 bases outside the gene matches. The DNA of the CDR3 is TGTGCCAGCAGTCGACAGGGGGCAACAGATACGCAGTATTTT. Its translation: CASSRQGATDTQYF.